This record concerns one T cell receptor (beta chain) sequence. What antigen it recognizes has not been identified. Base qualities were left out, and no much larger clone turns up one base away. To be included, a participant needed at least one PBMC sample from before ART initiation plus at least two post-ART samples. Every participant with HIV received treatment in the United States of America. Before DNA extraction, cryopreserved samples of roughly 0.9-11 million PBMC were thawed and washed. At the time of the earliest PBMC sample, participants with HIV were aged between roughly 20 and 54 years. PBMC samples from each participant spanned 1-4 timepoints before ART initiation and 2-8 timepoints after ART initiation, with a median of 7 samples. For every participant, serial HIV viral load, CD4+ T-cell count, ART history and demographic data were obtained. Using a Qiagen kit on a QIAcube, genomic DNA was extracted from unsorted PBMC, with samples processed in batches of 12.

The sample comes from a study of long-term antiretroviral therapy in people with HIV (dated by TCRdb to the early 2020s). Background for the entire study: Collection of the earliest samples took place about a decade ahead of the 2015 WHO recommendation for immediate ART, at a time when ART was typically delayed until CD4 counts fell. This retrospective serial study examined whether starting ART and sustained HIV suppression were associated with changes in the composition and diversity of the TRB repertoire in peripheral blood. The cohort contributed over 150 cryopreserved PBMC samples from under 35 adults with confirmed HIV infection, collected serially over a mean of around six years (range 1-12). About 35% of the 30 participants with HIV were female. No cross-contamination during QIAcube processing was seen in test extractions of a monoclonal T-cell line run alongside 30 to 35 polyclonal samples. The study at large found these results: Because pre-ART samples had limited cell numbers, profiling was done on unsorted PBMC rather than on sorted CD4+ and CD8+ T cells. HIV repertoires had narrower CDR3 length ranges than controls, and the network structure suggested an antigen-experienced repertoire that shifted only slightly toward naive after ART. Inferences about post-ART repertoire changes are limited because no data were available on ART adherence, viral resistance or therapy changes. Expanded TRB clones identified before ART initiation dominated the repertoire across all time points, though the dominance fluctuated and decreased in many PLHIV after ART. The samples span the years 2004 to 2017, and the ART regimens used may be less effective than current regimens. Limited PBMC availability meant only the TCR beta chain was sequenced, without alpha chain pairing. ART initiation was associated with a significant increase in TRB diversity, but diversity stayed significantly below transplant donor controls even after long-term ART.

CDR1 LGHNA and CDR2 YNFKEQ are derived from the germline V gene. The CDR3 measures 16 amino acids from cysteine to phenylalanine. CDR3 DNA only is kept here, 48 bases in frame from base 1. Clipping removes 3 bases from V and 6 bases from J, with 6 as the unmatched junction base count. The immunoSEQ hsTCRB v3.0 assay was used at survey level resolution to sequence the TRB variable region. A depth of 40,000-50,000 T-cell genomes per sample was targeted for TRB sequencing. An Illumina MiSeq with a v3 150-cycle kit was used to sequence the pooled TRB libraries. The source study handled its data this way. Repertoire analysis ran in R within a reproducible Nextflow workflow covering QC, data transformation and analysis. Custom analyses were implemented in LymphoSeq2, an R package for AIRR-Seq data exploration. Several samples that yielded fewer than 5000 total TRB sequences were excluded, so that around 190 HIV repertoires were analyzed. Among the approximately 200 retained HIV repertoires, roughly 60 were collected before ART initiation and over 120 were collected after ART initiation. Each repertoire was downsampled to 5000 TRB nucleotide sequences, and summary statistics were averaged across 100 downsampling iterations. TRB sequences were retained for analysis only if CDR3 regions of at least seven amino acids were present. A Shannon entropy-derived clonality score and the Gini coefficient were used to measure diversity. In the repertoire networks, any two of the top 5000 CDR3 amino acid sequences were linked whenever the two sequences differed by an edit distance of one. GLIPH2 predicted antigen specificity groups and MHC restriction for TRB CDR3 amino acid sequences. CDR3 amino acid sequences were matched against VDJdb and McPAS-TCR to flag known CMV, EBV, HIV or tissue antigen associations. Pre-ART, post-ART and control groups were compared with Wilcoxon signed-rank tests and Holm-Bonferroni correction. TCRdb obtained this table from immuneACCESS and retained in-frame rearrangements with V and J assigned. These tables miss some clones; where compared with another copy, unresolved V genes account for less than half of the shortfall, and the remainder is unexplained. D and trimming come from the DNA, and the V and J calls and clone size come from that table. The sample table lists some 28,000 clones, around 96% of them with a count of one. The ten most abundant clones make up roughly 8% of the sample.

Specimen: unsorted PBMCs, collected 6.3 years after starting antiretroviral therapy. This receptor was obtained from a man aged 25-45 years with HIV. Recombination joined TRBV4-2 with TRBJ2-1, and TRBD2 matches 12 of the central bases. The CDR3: CASSHEPGLAGNEQFF. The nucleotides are TGTGCCAGCAGCCATGAGCCGGGACTAGCGGGCAATGAGCAGTTCTTC.